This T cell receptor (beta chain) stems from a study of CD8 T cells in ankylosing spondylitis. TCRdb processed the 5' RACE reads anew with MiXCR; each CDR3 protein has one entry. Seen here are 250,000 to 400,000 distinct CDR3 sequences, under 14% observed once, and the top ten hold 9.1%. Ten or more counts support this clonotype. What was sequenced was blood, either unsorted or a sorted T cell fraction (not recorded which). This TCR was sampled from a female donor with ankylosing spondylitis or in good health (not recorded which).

This CDR3 is CASSVIQTGLDTQYF. CDR3 bases: TGTGCCAGCAGTGTCATCCAAACAGGGTTAGATACGCAGTATTTT. The chain couples TRBV28 to TRBJ2-3; TRBD1 is a possible D gene (6 bases). V was shortened by 5 bases and J by 5 bases, with 17 bases between the two germline ends. In germline, CDR1 is MDHEN, CDR2 SYDVKM. This CDR3 spans 15 amino acids.